This is a list of T cell receptor beta chains from one sample in a study of beta chain features in type 1 diabetes. Using immunoSEQ multiplex PCR, the repertoire was profiled, and TCRdb retains in-frame clones only, with some absent. The sample includes more than 350,000 clones, about 10% of them seen just once. Sequenced: naive CD4+ T cells from blood. Receptors originate from a woman aged 18-29 years in good health. The conserved cysteine and the conserved F or W are not part of the CDR3 here.

J gene,V gene,CDR3 protein
TRBJ2-2,TRBV6-6,ASRMLAGVGAGELF
TRBJ2-7,TRBV15,ATRLAQGAYEQY
TRBJ2-5,TRBV9,ASSVAGGQVQETQY
TRBJ2-1,TRBV10-2,ASSDPGLGDEQF
TRBJ2-2,TRBV9,ASSPWPPGELF
TRBJ2-7,TRBV11-1,ASSLGGTKIHEQY
TRBJ2-4,TRBV9,ASSAVASAKNIQY
TRBJ2-1,TRBV2,ASSRASSYNEQF
TRBJ1-1,TRBV18,ASSTQENTEAF
TRBJ2-4,TRBV6-5,ASQPRRRKNIQY
TRBJ2-3,TRBV15,ATSRSGTGTDTQY
TRBJ2-1,TRBV28,ASSLDGRNEQF
TRBJ1-2,TRBV7-9,ASSWRTGLYT
TRBJ2-7,TRBV29-1,SVVLGSGGAYEQY
TRBJ1-1,TRBV9,ASSVEEGATEAF
TRBJ2-2,TRBV6-1,ASSASGTGVYYTGELF
TRBJ2-1,TRBV28,ASSSVTGQPYNEQF
TRBJ2-2,TRBV9,ASSFIGQINTGELF
TRBJ1-2,TRBV7-9,ASSYGHSTDGYT
TRBJ2-1,TRBV5-1,ASSFSGGADEQF
TRBJ2-7,TRBV7-2,ASSLGRTSGSEIYEQY
TRBJ2-3,TRBV5-1,ASGPQVGTDTQY
TRBJ2-2,TRBV14,ASSPWTSSNTGELF
TRBJ2-3,TRBV7-9,ASSLQGKDTQY
TRBJ2-4,TRBV7-8,ASSLVKGLAKNIQY
TRBJ2-1,TRBV19,ASSVRDSKQF
TRBJ2-1,TRBV28,ASSLRRANEQF
TRBJ1-1,TRBV18,ASSPLPLNTEAF
TRBJ1-1,TRBV2,ASSGQGRTEAF
TRBJ1-4,TRBV27,ASSPLRGEGRSNEKLF
TRBJ2-1,TRBV4-3,ASSLAKRGLGNRQF
TRBJ1-6,TRBV2,ASRGSYNSPLH
TRBJ1-2,TRBV20-1,SGTDGYT
TRBJ2-1,TRBV5-1,ASAWDWTLEQF
TRBJ1-4,TRBV29-1,SVQGQGVGKLF
TRBJ2-1,TRBV7-6,ASSSRQGISYNEQF
TRBJ1-4,TRBV4-3,ASSPQGDRGNEKLF
TRBJ2-3,TRBV6-5,ASSWDRGTDTQY
TRBJ2-5,TRBV6-5,ASSYSGSQETQY
TRBJ2-1,TRBV5-1,ASSTGSDYNEQF
TRBJ1-1,TRBV29-1,SVRTGTGLDEAF
TRBJ2-5,TRBV7-2,ASSPTSGSQETQY
TRBJ2-1,TRBV7-2,ASSLVGNEQF
TRBJ2-5,TRBV7-2,ASSLLNLQETQY
TRBJ1-3,TRBV7-9,ASSPRGQAGNTIY
TRBJ2-7,TRBV7-2,ASSRRTGRSSYEQY
TRBJ2-4,TRBV4-2,ASSLGGVLAKNIQY
TRBJ2-3,TRBV7-2,ASSFNPGGATDTQY
TRBJ1-4,TRBV29-1,SVVVNRGLNEKLF
TRBJ2-3,TRBV7-3,ASSRPSGRMSDTQY
TRBJ2-5,TRBV5-1,ASSLPGETQY
TRBJ1-2,TRBV25-1,ASSKPGSGGYT
TRBJ1-1,TRBV29-1,SATTRTGGYTEAF
TRBJ2-2,TRBV7-3,ASSLSNTGELF
TRBJ1-3,TRBV18,ASSPRKGAGGNTIY